These T cell receptor beta chains were read from a single sample in a study of blood T cell repertoires in COVID-19. TCRdb's copy holds only in-frame clones and misses some; the assay was immunoSEQ multiplex PCR. Counted here are around 130,000 clones, approximately 85% occurring once; the ten biggest clones make up around 4.7%. The sample was peripheral blood. All receptors come from a human donor in a cohort sampled during active COVID-19. Each CDR3 is given with its conserved first and last residue. The D gene is left open where the match is weak.

.	TRBV11-3	TRBJ2-1	CASSLDGSGEQFF
TRBD2	TRBV5-1	TRBJ2-1	CASSPSGTSGYEQFF
TRBD2	TRBV11-3	TRBJ2-3	CASSFTGTSGMVDTQYF
.	TRBV11-3	TRBJ2-1	CASSPSGGTNEQFF
TRBD1	TRBV2	TRBJ1-2	CASSGDRDYGYTF
TRBD1	TRBV19	TRBJ1-1	CASRTGGEAFF
TRBD2	TRBV6-6	TRBJ2-5	CASSALAGQTQETQYF
.	TRBV19	TRBJ2-7	CASSVSAAYEQYF
TRBD1	TRBV28	TRBJ1-1	CASSFRQGTAFF
TRBD1	TRBV5-6	TRBJ1-5	CASSFMGTDNQPQHF
TRBD2	TRBV6-5	TRBJ2-1	CASTGEAGARQEQFF